This T cell receptor (beta chain) was documented in a study of identical twins. There are 15 residues in the CDR3. V shed 5 bases, J shed 4 bases, and the junction held 8 bases outside the gene matches. Germline V gene sequence: CDR1 SGHTA, CDR2 FQGNSA. TCRdb ran MiXCR on the 5' RACE reads and lists one entry per CDR3 protein. The repertoire has 500,000 to 600,000 distinct CDR3 sequences, about 20% of them found once; the top ten carry about 0.99%. General study findings and limits: Invariant cells of the MAIT and iNKT types might have partly distorted the zero-insertion analyses.

With respect to this clonotype: Antigen unknown.

In addition, the sample was reused for a study of T cells expressing NK-cell markers. Turning to that study: In roughly 6 donors, dominant CD3+CD56+NKG2C+ clones formed 1.0-7.0% of CD8+ cells. In four donors, dominant clonotypes made up roughly 28.3-65% of CD3+CD56-NKG2C+ cells. The study did not resolve the HCMV specificity of expanded NKG2C+ T cell clones.

The sequence was obtained from a young woman in good health. What was sequenced was CD4+ T cells sorted from blood. The rearrangement uses TRBV7-2 and TRBJ1-1; 9 bases agree with TRBD1. This CDR3 is CASSRMDRGSTEAFF. The CDR3 nucleotides read TGTGCCAGCAGCCGAATGGACAGGGGATCCACTGAAGCTTTCTTT.